This entry features one TCR beta chain sequence. Its recognized antigen is unknown. Base-call qualities are not available, and no considerably larger clone is one nucleotide away. The receptor library was made with the immunoSEQ multiplex PCR assay. DNA from the CD4+ T cells that had been cultured and isolated underwent TCR beta CDR3 sequencing. The study's own analysis went as follows. Non-productive TCR sequences were removed, reads were trimmed to the CDR3 region, and CDR3s of at least 7 amino acids were retained. Antigen-specific clonotypes were identified with the MANAFEST web app by comparing expansion in peptide wells against reference cultures. Positive clones required FDR<0.05 expansion versus reference and all other wells, odds ratio above 5, and frequency above 0.1% in two replicate wells. Clonotypes significantly expanded in SARS-CoV-2 spike wells and in at least one common cold coronavirus spike condition were defined as cross-reactive. CDR3 similarity was assessed by Levenshtein distance with the stringdist R package, and unrooted trees were built with ape in R 3.6.1. Sourced from immuneACCESS, this table was stored by TCRdb with only in-frame sequences that have V and J called. A share of the clones is absent; for the studies checked, an unresolved V gene accounts for under half, and the remainder has no known explanation. The V and J calls and the clone size are those of that table, but D and trimming were determined from the DNA. The sample includes 35,000 to 40,000 clones, with about 81% observed a single time. The ten largest clones add up to 2.5% to 3.5% of the sample.

The sample is drawn from a study of vaccination effects on CD4 cells after COVID-19 (dated by TCRdb to 2022 to 2024). At the level of the whole study: In the ViraFEST assay, PBMC were stimulated with viral peptide pools, and TCR sequencing was then used to find antigen-specific CD4+ T cell clonotypes based on their expansion. Altogether, 10 COVID-19 convalescent patients and 4 SARS-CoV-2-naive healthy vaccine recipients made up the full study. The Oncomine TCR Beta short-read assay on an Illumina iSeq 100 was used to sequence cultures from other donors in the study. Two doses of either the BNT162b2 or the mRNA-1273 mRNA SARS-CoV-2 vaccine were administered to participants. Each well held roughly 2.2 million PBMC cultured in IMDM containing about 5.5% human AB serum, 9.5 to 10 IU/ml IL-2 and gentamicin, along with roughly 10 ug/ml peptides. SARS-CoV-2 spike-specific CD4+ TCR repertoires from before and after mRNA vaccination were compared in COVID-19 convalescent patients and in infection-naive vaccine recipients. The paper's findings and limits, for the study overall: At late post-vaccination timepoints, both infection-induced and vaccine-induced clones showed marked clonal contraction, consistent with waning T cell responses. Among healthy vaccine recipients, nearly all vaccine-induced clones were SARS-CoV-2 mono-reactive, and just 1 of 255 was cross-reactive with common cold coronaviruses. Only a small number of convalescent patients were included, and no early post-infection timepoints were available, which limited the study.

V is pruned by 0 bases and J by 2 bases, leaving 2 bases of the junction without a gene match. Based on the germline V gene, the CDR1 and CDR2 sequences are SGHDT and YYEEEE. The CDR3 sequence holds 15 residues, the cysteine and phenylalanine included. The entry retains the CDR3 DNA only, 45 bases that are in frame from base 1. After around ten days of culture, CD4+ T cells were isolated with the EasySep CD4+ T cell isolation kit. Healthy vaccine recipients had no prior SARS-CoV-2 infection, confirmed by negative nucleocapsid antibodies before and after vaccination. Half of the culture medium was replaced with fresh IL-2-containing medium on days 3 and 7. Unless noted otherwise, every peptide stimulation condition was cultured in triplicate wells. PBMC were separated from whole blood using Ficoll-Paque Plus gradient centrifugation and were then either cryopreserved at -140C or used fresh. Genomic DNA was extracted from cultured CD4+ T cells with the QIAamp micro DNA kit.

This specimen consisted of CD4+ T cells from PBMCs cultured without peptide, obtained before COVID-19 vaccination. The rearrangement combines TRBV5-6 with TRBJ1-5, with 7 bases aligning to TRBD1. The TCR originated in a human donor who received a COVID-19 vaccine. This receptor carries the CDR3 CASSLGQGGNQPQHF. Here is the DNA: TGTGCCAGCAGCTTGGGACAGGGAGGCAATCAGCCCCAGCATTTT.